Listed below are T cell receptor beta chains from one sample, sequenced in a study of cytomegalovirus exposure and HLA in healthy donors. Generated by immunoSEQ multiplex PCR, the TCRdb table keeps only in-frame clones and is missing some. The table records about 130,000 clones, around four fifths of them present only once. Sequences were obtained from PBMCs. The receptors stem from a woman aged 40 to 50 in good health and CMV-seropositive. CDR3s leave out the opening cysteine and the closing phenylalanine or tryptophan. D genes are given only for firm matches.

D: TRBD1
V: TRBV5-8
J: TRBJ2-7
CDR3: ASFTGTGTSYEQY

D: TRBD1
V: TRBV6-5
J: TRBJ2-7
CDR3: ASSPRTGTREQY

D: TRBD2
V: TRBV5-1
J: TRBJ2-7
CDR3: ASSLAGGTYEQY

D: -
V: TRBV28
J: TRBJ2-7
CDR3: ASSLFQGSSYEQY

D: TRBD2
V: TRBV4-2
J: TRBJ2-5
CDR3: ASSLGTSGIEETQY

D: -
V: TRBV19
J: TRBJ1-5
CDR3: ASSRSGGSNQPQH

D: -
V: TRBV7-7
J: TRBJ2-7
CDR3: ASSRDRSSYEQY

D: TRBD1
V: TRBV2
J: TRBJ1-1
CDR3: ASGTVINTEAF

D: -
V: TRBV19
J: TRBJ1-1
CDR3: ASSKAGVGNTEAF

D: -
V: TRBV5-1
J: TRBJ1-2
CDR3: ASRVPGSGYT

D: -
V: TRBV28
J: TRBJ1-4
CDR3: ASSYMGEGEKLF

D: TRBD2
V: TRBV10-3
J: TRBJ2-4
CDR3: AISDWTSGKNIQY

D: TRBD1
V: TRBV19
J: TRBJ1-4
CDR3: ASSVSGTGDEKLF

D: -
V: TRBV7-8
J: TRBJ2-7
CDR3: ASGAGWGETFSYEQY

D: -
V: TRBV5-4
J: TRBJ1-2
CDR3: ASSRQETERYGYT

D: TRBD2
V: TRBV9
J: TRBJ2-1
CDR3: ASSEGLAGGEQF

D: -
V: TRBV6-1
J: TRBJ2-2
CDR3: ASSEEGRVPTGELF

D: TRBD2
V: TRBV5-1
J: TRBJ2-3
CDR3: ASSLAGTSGTDTQY

D: -
V: TRBV5-1
J: TRBJ2-1
CDR3: ASSRDLGNEQF

D: -
V: TRBV29-1
J: TRBJ2-7
CDR3: SVEGGRTYEQY

D: TRBD2
V: TRBV2
J: TRBJ2-7
CDR3: ASRPDTSGRAVEQY

D: TRBD1
V: TRBV28
J: TRBJ1-2
CDR3: ASSRLATGGLKGYT

D: -
V: TRBV7-9
J: TRBJ2-3
CDR3: AQELDTQY

D: -
V: TRBV11-3
J: TRBJ2-2
CDR3: ASSFYQGIPTGELF

D: TRBD2
V: TRBV6-4
J: TRBJ2-1
CDR3: ASSSGLVNEQF

D: -
V: TRBV10-3
J: TRBJ1-1
CDR3: AISEGGFEAF

D: TRBD2
V: TRBV4-2
J: TRBJ2-1
CDR3: ASRDVTSGRGNEQF

D: -
V: TRBV5-1
J: TRBJ1-1
CDR3: ASSPPTANTEAF

D: -
V: TRBV7-9
J: TRBJ2-1
CDR3: SSSPPGVNEQF

D: TRBD2
V: TRBV2
J: TRBJ2-3
CDR3: ASSERSGRSTDTQY

D: -
V: TRBV5-5
J: TRBJ2-2
CDR3: ASSLQGGAGTGELF

D: -
V: TRBV27
J: TRBJ2-7
CDR3: ASSWASSTPTYEQY

D: TRBD1
V: TRBV19
J: TRBJ1-5
CDR3: ASTVLGTARGQPQH

D: -
V: TRBV5-1
J: TRBJ2-3
CDR3: ASSTGTTDTQY

D: TRBD1
V: TRBV19
J: TRBJ2-2
CDR3: ASRRGVQGALGTGELF

D: TRBD2
V: TRBV6-5
J: TRBJ2-7
CDR3: ASRAGVAGSYEQY

D: TRBD1
V: TRBV28
J: TRBJ1-1
CDR3: ASAQGQLNTEAF

D: TRBD2
V: TRBV28
J: TRBJ2-3
CDR3: ASSLRGGGVSPTDTQY

D: -
V: TRBV30
J: TRBJ2-7
CDR3: AWSVGAGDHEQY

D: TRBD1
V: TRBV6-1
J: TRBJ1-1
CDR3: ASSGPGQQAF

D: -
V: TRBV7-2
J: TRBJ1-2
CDR3: ASSRQTHDRGGIYGYT

D: -
V: TRBV28
J: TRBJ2-7
CDR3: ASSPRGGEQY

D: -
V: TRBV2
J: TRBJ1-2
CDR3: ASSEAPRGYGYT

D: -
V: TRBV28
J: TRBJ1-6
CDR3: ASSSPYPLH

D: -
V: TRBV7-2
J: TRBJ1-3
CDR3: ASTLVGWGRNTIY

D: TRBD1
V: TRBV7-6
J: TRBJ2-5
CDR3: ASSLVRDRGETQY

D: -
V: TRBV11-2
J: TRBJ2-3
CDR3: ASSLTGSLTDTQY

D: TRBD2
V: TRBV7-2
J: TRBJ2-7
CDR3: ASSLALVAGGYEQY

D: TRBD1
V: TRBV7-8
J: TRBJ2-2
CDR3: ASSTRDRGSTGELF

D: TRBD1
V: TRBV5-1
J: TRBJ2-5
CDR3: ASSYGQGQETQY

D: -
V: TRBV5-1
J: TRBJ2-7
CDR3: ASSFGGAYEQY